This T cell receptor (beta chain) was identified during a study of post-analysis software for immune sequencing data. Study information: The cohort encompassed relapsing-remitting, secondary progressive and progressive-relapsing multiple sclerosis disease courses.

Study-wide findings and caveats: Co-batched samples clustered tightly together by F measure. Four or five TRBV segments (TRBV5-6, TRBV5-1 and TRBV20-1 among them) occurred more frequently in patients than in controls. Diversity measured as normalized Chao1 was significantly lower in multiple sclerosis patients than in controls.

This clonotype was seen more than once but under ten times. Antigen unknown. Every TCR beta cDNA library bore unique molecular identifiers. About 500,000 cDNA molecules were obtained per 1 to 10 million input T cells. TCRdb re-derived calls from the PCR reads in MiXCR, one entry per CDR3 protein. Of 250,000 to 300,000 distinct CDR3 sequences listed, less than 40% were seen once; the top ten hold 4% to 5.5%. The CDR3 runs 14 residues. Germline V gene sequence: CDR1 MNHNY, CDR2 SVGAGI (reference sequence). V was clipped by 5 bases and J by 6 bases; unmatched bases: 6. What was sequenced was blood. The TCR comes from a girl aged 10 to 17 with multiple sclerosis. The chain links TRBV6-6 to TRBJ1-1; TRBD1 agrees at 10 bases. The CDR3 bases are TGTGCCAGCAGTCGACAGGGGGCCGGGGCTGAAGCTTTCTTT. This sequence encodes CASSRQGAGAEAFF.